This note documents a single T cell receptor beta chain sequence. V lost 6 bases to trimming and J lost 9 bases, with 18 bases between them. The CDR3 spans 15 residues. CDR1 is MNHNY and CDR2 is SVGAGI in the germline V gene (reference sequence). This sample stems from a study of blood T cell repertoires in COVID-19. The method was immunoSEQ multiplex PCR; TCRdb's version includes in-frame clones alone and lacks a portion of them. Altogether over 200,000 clones are present, 70% to 90% being singletons, with the ten largest covering around 0.72%. This receptor was taken from a man aged 40-49 years with acute or convalescent COVID-19. The J gene is TRBJ1-6, the V gene TRBV6-6; maybe TRBD1 (6 bases). Sequences were obtained from peripheral blood. The CDR3: CASSLQGLEGSPLHF. CDR3 DNA: TGTGCCAGCAGCTTACAGGGTCTCGAGGGTTCACCCCTCCACTTT.